There are a few counts of the clone carrying this T cell receptor (beta chain). The antigen is not known. V shed 9 bases, J shed 2 bases, and the junction held 2 bases outside the gene matches. The CDR3 is 14 residues long. Germline V gene sequence: CDR1 MNHEY, CDR2 SVGEGT. These data belong to a study of identical twins. Findings and limits, study-wide: Cord blood's abundant beta clonotypes had fewer insertions, unlike memory repertoires. Researchers reported excess low generation probability among twin-shared out-of-frame alpha sequences.

Template switching created a universal primer site, and the cDNA included unique molecular identifiers. TCRdb itself ran the 5' RACE reads through MiXCR, one entry per CDR3 protein. The table has more than 650,000 distinct CDR3 sequences, over 5% seen once. The sequence was collected from a young man in good health. Sequenced sample: naive T cells sorted from blood. The chain employs TRBV6-2 or TRBV6-3 and TRBJ2-2, with 11 bases fitting TRBD1. The CDR3 loop reads CASGQGANTGELFF. CDR3 DNA: TGTGCCAGTGGACAGGGGGCTAACACCGGGGAGCTGTTTTTT.